This passage covers 9 T cell receptor beta chains from one sample sequenced in a study of T cells in women clearing cervical HPV infection. Produced via immunoSEQ multiplex PCR; TCRdb's table is partial and in-frame only. The sample is made up of around 20,000 clones, and the top ten hold roughly 4.7% of it. The material sequenced was blood buffy coat. These receptors were collected from a woman aged 18 to 75 with a cervical HPV16 infection that either progressed to CIN3+ or cleared (not recorded which).

As concerns this clone: The read stops 3 residues short of the end of the CDR3; the missing end is completed from the germline J gene. Other DNA sequences within the sample encode an identical CDR3. This chain uses TRBV18 with TRBJ1-2, with TRBD1 matching 11 bases. CDR3 size: 18 residues. CDR1 and CDR2 from the germline V gene are KGHSH and LQKENI. Partial CDR3 DNA: TGTGCCAGCTCACCCCGGACAGGGGGCGCGGGGAGCACAGATACC. It specifies CASSPRTGGAGSTDT. The entire CDR3 protein is CASSPRTGGAGSTDTYTF.

Remarks on this clone: The read comes to an end 3 residues before the CDR3 does, leaving the germline J gene to fill in the end. J is TRBJ1-2 and V is TRBV6-2 or TRBV6-3; no reliable D call. The CDR3 covers 13 residues. V was shortened by 6 bases and J by 4 bases, with 12 bases between the two germline ends. CDR1 is MNHEY and CDR2 is SVGEGT in the germline V gene. The covered CDR3 bases are TGTGCCAGCAGGTCTCCGGGGTCCTATGGC. Encoded protein: CASRSPGSYG. The full CDR3 reads CASRSPGSYGYTF.

Comment on this clone: The CDR3 end lies 3 residues beyond the end of the read and is filled in from the germline J gene. The chain links TRBV18 to TRBJ1-4, with D perhaps TRBD1 (5 bases). This CDR3 spans 14 amino acids. Germline V gene sequence: CDR1 KGHSH, CDR2 LQKENI. Deletions cut 3 bases from V and 8 bases from J, with 13 bases between. The sequenced part of the CDR3 DNA is TGTGCCAGCTCACCCGCGGCAGGGAGGGAAAAA. Translated, it gives CASSPAAGREK. The whole CDR3 protein is CASSPAAGREKLFF.

Note on this clone: With the read ending 3 residues before the CDR3 end, the germline J gene is used to fill in that end. The chain has TRBV6-4 and TRBJ2-6; D might be TRBD2 (6 bases). Germline V lookup: CDR1 MRHNA, CDR2 SNTAGT. The CDR3 sequence is 17 residues long. Trimming pared 0 bases from V and 1 base from J, leaving 10 bases between. This CDR3 reads CASSDSGLPSGANVLTF. The covered CDR3 bases are TGTGCCAGCAGTGACTCCGGACTACCATCTGGGGCCAACGTC.

Notes on this clone: With the read ending 3 residues before the CDR3 end, the germline J gene is used to fill in that end. The genes are TRBV20-1 and TRBJ2-7, with D possibly being TRBD2 (6 bases). The CDR3 consists of 16 residues. Between the trimmed V and J ends, which lost 5 bases and 2 bases, there was a span of 22 bases. The germline V gene has CDR1 DFQATT and CDR2 SNEGSKA (reference sequence). The sequenced part of the CDR3 DNA is TGCAGTGCTTCCCCCACGGGGAGGTATGGTACCTACGAG. Encoded protein: CSASPTGRYGTYE. The entire CDR3 sequence reads CSASPTGRYGTYEQYF.

Worth noting for this clone: The read falls 3 residues short of the CDR3 end, and the missing part is taken from the germline J gene. This sequence joins TRBV20-1 and TRBJ2-2; D is unresolved. The CDR3 runs 14 residues. CDR1 is DFQATT, CDR2 SNEGSKA, per germline (reference sequence). Trimming stripped 1 base from V and 4 bases from J, with 10 bases between. The CDR3 is CSARVKGGTGELFF. Incomplete CDR3 DNA: TGCAGTGCTAGAGTTAAGGGTGGCACCGGGGAG.

This clone ranks as medium-sized (0.01 to 0.1%) in terms of frequency. The DNA ends 3 residues before the CDR3 does, and the rest of the CDR3 is filled in from the germline J gene. The V and J genes are TRBV19 and TRBJ2-3; D might be TRBD1 (5 bases). The CDR3 loop spans 15 amino acids. The germline V and J ends were trimmed by 5 bases and 2 bases, with 14 bases remaining between them. The germline V gene has CDR1 LNHDA and CDR2 SQIVND (reference sequence). The CDR3 protein is CASSLQGSYTDTQYF. The CDR3 bases that were read are TGTGCCAGTAGTCTTCAGGGAAGTTACACAGATACG.

As regards this clone: The DNA ends 3 residues before the CDR3 does, and the rest of the CDR3 is filled in from the germline J gene. This chain uses TRBV18 with TRBJ1-2, with TRBD1 matching 11 bases. V lost 4 bases to trimming and J lost 4 bases; unmatched junction nucleotides: 5. CDR3 length: 15 residues. The germline gives CDR1 KGHSH, CDR2 LQKENI. The CDR3 loop reads CASSLGQGAGYGYTF. CDR3 bases read: TGTGCCAGCTCACTTGGACAGGGGGCAGGCTATGGC.

A word on this clone: The sequenced fragment ends 3 residues before the CDR3 boundary, so the rest is inferred from the germline J gene. The rearrangement joins TRBV6-4 to TRBJ2-2; TRBD2 aligns across 8 bases. The junction had 5 bases not matched to a gene; V was cut back by 2 bases and J by 3 bases. Germline lookup yields CDR1 MRHNA and CDR2 SNTAGT. The CDR3 has 16 residues. The CDR3 here is CASSDGAGGHTGELFF. CDR3 DNA (partial): TGTGCCAGCAGTGACGGCGCGGGGGGTCACACCGGGGAG.